A single sample is the source of the 32 T cell receptor beta chains below, sequenced in a study of vaccination effects on CD4 cells after COVID-19. Before sequencing took place, the ViraFEST assay used viral peptide pools to expand antigen-specific CD4+ T cells. With more than nine days of culture completed, CD4+ T cells were isolated. It was two doses of either the BNT162b2 or mRNA-1273 vaccine that participants received. For these receptors, no antigen is known. The table came from immunoSEQ multiplex PCR; TCRdb's copy has only in-frame clones and leaves some out. The sample gives around 14,000 clones, approximately 72% of which show up once; roughly 9.9% is in the top ten. This specimen consisted of CD4+ T cells from PBMCs cultured with SARS-CoV-2 spike peptides, obtained after COVID-19 vaccination. All receptors come from a human donor who received a COVID-19 vaccine.

This clone was counted once. The V call is TRBV30, the J call TRBJ2-1, with no clear D. The germline gives CDR1 GTSNPN, CDR2 SVGIG (reference sequence). The CDR3 loop spans 12 amino acids. V lost 4 bases and J 10 bases, leaving 14 bases between the germline ends. CDR3 sequence (DNA): TGTGCCTGGACTCTAGGCGCCGGGGAGCAGTTCTTC. Its translation is CAWTLGAGEQFF. The whole variable domain, remainder taken from reference TRBV30 and TRBJ2-1, is SQTIHQWPATLVQPVGSPLSLECTVEGTSNPNLYWYRQAAGRGLQLLFYSVGIGQISSEVPQNLSASRPQDRQFILSSKKLLLSDSGFYLCAWTLGAGEQFFGPGTRLTVL.

The V and J genes are TRBV2 and TRBJ2-1; D not certain. The CDR3 runs to 15 residues. Per the germline V gene, CDR1 is SNHLY and CDR2 is FYNNEI. Trimming shortened V by 5 bases and J by 0 bases, and 11 bases separated the two germline ends. The DNA of the CDR3 is TGTGCCAGCAGTAGACTCGCGAGCTCCTACAATGAGCAGTTCTTC. It is translated as CASSRLASSYNEQFF.

By sample share, this clone is medium-sized. The rearrangement links TRBV11-2 to TRBJ2-7; unclear D gene. The germline gives CDR1 SGHAT, CDR2 FQNNGV. This CDR3 is built from 14 residues. V was cut by 4 bases and J by 0 bases, with 10 bases left in between. CDR3 DNA: TGTGCCAGCAGCTCCCGACCCAACTCCTACGAGCAGTACTTC. Protein sequence: CASSSRPNSYEQYF.

The rearrangement uses TRBV19 and TRBJ1-1; the match to TRBD1 covers 7 bases. Germline CDR1 reads LNHDA; CDR2 reads SQIVND (reference sequence). The junction had 15 bases not matched to a gene; V was cut back by 7 bases and J by 4 bases. The CDR3 has 16 amino acids. CDR3 residues: CASNPPGRGPGTEAFF. The CDR3 nucleotides read TGTGCCAGTAACCCCCCAGGGAGGGGGCCTGGCACTGAAGCTTTCTTT.

The J gene is TRBJ1-1, the V gene TRBV6-5; 11 bases align to TRBD1. Germline-derived CDR1 and CDR2 are MNHEY and SVGAGI. This CDR3 is 15 amino acids long. V shed 6 bases, J shed 4 bases, and the junction held 7 bases outside the gene matches. The CDR3 DNA reads as TGTGCCAGCAGAATCGGACAGGGGGCATCCACTGAAGCTTTCTTT. Its protein product is CASRIGQGASTEAFF.

The rearrangement uses TRBV30 and TRBJ1-5, with TRBD1 identical over 7 bases. CDR1 and CDR2 from the germline V gene are GTSNPN and SVGIG (reference sequence). The CDR3 is 13 amino acids. With 2 bases clipped from V and 4 bases from J, the junction kept 2 bases outside the gene matches. The CDR3 region is CAWSYRGNQPQHF. CDR3 nucleotide sequence: TGTGCCTGGAGTTACAGGGGAAATCAGCCCCAGCATTTT.

The rearrangement links TRBV30 to TRBJ1-5, with D perhaps matching TRBD1 (5 bases). The CDR3 covers 13 residues. V was clipped by 3 bases and J by 5 bases, with 11 bases between them. Per the germline V gene, CDR1 is GTSNPN and CDR2 is SVGIG (reference sequence). The CDR3, as DNA: TGTGCCTGGAGCCACAAGGGGTATCAGCCCCAGCATTTT. Translated: CAWSHKGYQPQHF.

The chain couples TRBV19 to TRBJ2-3, with D uncertain. The V and J ends lost 6 bases and 0 bases respectively, with 13 bases between them. Germline assignment: CDR1 LNHDA and CDR2 SQIVND (reference sequence). There are 15 residues in the CDR3. This CDR3 is CASSPKKPSTDTQYF. The CDR3, as DNA: TGTGCCAGTAGCCCCAAGAAGCCTAGCACAGATACGCAGTATTTT.

The genes are TRBV24-1 and TRBJ2-3, with 14 bases fitting TRBD2. The ends lost 3 bases at V and 4 bases at J; junction bases unmatched: 5. CDR3 size: 17 residues. Germline CDR1 KGHDR, CDR2 SFDVKD. DNA for the CDR3: TGTGCCACCAGTGATGCGGGACTAGCGGGGGTGTCAGATACGCAGTATTTT. As protein: CATSDAGLAGVSDTQYF.

V usage is TRBV19 and J usage is TRBJ1-5; no clear D gene. V lost 3 bases, J lost 0 bases, and 12 bases lay in between. Germline V lookup: CDR1 LNHDA, CDR2 SQIVND (reference sequence). This CDR3 has 16 amino acids. CDR3 residues: CASSIPRDNSNQPQHF. CDR3 DNA: TGTGCCAGTAGTATTCCCCGGGATAATAGCAATCAGCCCCAGCATTTT.

Details on this clone: The junction shows a germline mismatch at one end, possibly a read error. The J gene is TRBJ2-7, the V gene TRBV5-1; TRBD1 agrees at 8 bases. The CDR3 covers 14 residues. CDR1 and CDR2 from the germline V gene are SGHRS and YFSETQ. CDR3 region: CASSLEWDDRGADF. The CDR3 DNA sequence: TGCGCCAGCAGCTTGGAGTGGGATGACAGGGGAGCGGACTTC.

This sequence joins TRBV5-4 and TRBJ2-2, with TRBD1 as a possible D gene (6 bases). The CDR3 has 15 amino acids. V was shortened by 4 bases and J by 7 bases, with 17 bases between the two germline ends. Germline values: CDR1 SGHNT, CDR2 YYREEE (reference sequence). DNA of the CDR3: TGTGCCAGCAGCCCGGCGAGGGGGAATATCGGGGAGCTGTTTTTT. Its protein is CASSPARGNIGELFF. Full variable domain (remainder filled in from reference TRBV5-4 and TRBJ2-2): ETGVTQSPTHLIKTRGQQVTLRCSSQSGHNTVSWYQQALGQGPQFIFQYYREEENGRGNFPPRFSGLQFPNYSSELNVNALELDDSALYLCASSPARGNIGELFFGEGSRLTVL.

The count of this clone is one. The chain links TRBV28 to TRBJ1-5; no reliable D call. Trimming pared 4 bases from V and 6 bases from J, leaving 7 bases between. Germline CDR1 is MDHEN and CDR2 is SYDVKM. This CDR3 is 12 amino acids long. The CDR3 bases are TGTGCCAGCAGTTCGTCGGGTCAGCCCCAGCATTTT. Its protein is CASSSSGQPQHF.

The chain is built from TRBV30 and TRBJ1-3, with a weak D call TRBD1 (6 bases). The CDR3 runs 19 residues. V was pared by 3 bases and J by 4 bases, with 28 bases between. The germline CDR1 and CDR2 sequences are GTSNPN and SVGIG (reference sequence). The CDR3, as DNA: TGTGCCTGGAGGTCGGGAACAGGGATAGGTATTCGCTCCGGAAACACCATATATTTT. This gives the protein CAWRSGTGIGIRSGNTIYF.

This chain links TRBV5-1 with TRBJ2-7; unclear D gene. Germline values: CDR1 SGHRS, CDR2 YFSETQ. The V gene lost 6 bases and the J gene lost 3 bases, with 16 bases spanning the gap. This CDR3 has 14 residues. CDR3 nucleotides: TGCGCCAGCAAACCAATGGGTCTAAACTACGAGCAGTACTTC. Its translation is CASKPMGLNYEQYF.

The rearrangement uses TRBV29-1 and TRBJ1-2; unclear D gene. CDR1 is SQVTM and CDR2 is ANQGSEA in the germline V gene. There are 13 residues in the CDR3. V was cut by 7 bases and J by 6 bases, with 18 bases left in between. CDR3 protein: CSGENPGSNGYTF. The CDR3 DNA is TGCAGCGGCGAAAACCCCGGGTCGAATGGCTACACCTTC.

This clone was counted many times. V is TRBV11-2 and J is TRBJ1-2; 11 nucleotides align to TRBD1. This CDR3 has 15 amino acids. V shed 5 bases, J shed 7 bases, and the junction held 9 bases outside the gene matches. Germline CDR1 SGHAT, CDR2 FQNNGV. The CDR3 nucleotides are TGTGCCAGCAGCGCAGGACAGGGGGCTGTGAGTGGCTACACCTTC. Residues: CASSAGQGAVSGYTF. The complete variable domain, with remaining parts taken from reference TRBV11-2 and TRBJ1-2, reads EAGVAQSPRYKIIEKRQSVAFWCNPISGHATLYWYQQILGQGPKLLIQFQNNGVVDDSQLPKDRFSAERLKGVDSTLKIQPAKLEDSAVYLCASSAGQGAVSGYTFGSGTRLTVV.

This chain uses TRBV6-5 with TRBJ1-5; D gene unclear. Germline V gene lookup returns CDR1 MNHEY and CDR2 SVGAGI. V was cut by 2 bases and J by 0 bases, with 8 bases left in between. The CDR3 is 15 amino acids. The CDR3 nucleotides are TGTGCCAGCAGTTACGGAGGAAATAGCAATCAGCCCCAGCATTTT. Amino acid sequence: CASSYGGNSNQPQHF.

The chain joins TRBV29-1 to TRBJ1-4; D is uncertain. Germline V gene sequence: CDR1 SQVTM, CDR2 ANQGSEA. The germline V and J ends were trimmed by 5 bases and 4 bases, with 11 bases remaining between them. The length of the CDR3 is 13 residues. The CDR3 sequence: CSVRAANNEKLFF. CDR3 DNA sequence: TGCAGCGTTCGGGCAGCTAATAATGAAAAACTGTTTTTT. Drawing the rest from reference TRBV29-1 and TRBJ1-4, the complete variable domain is SAVISQKPSRDICQRGTSLTIQCQVDSQVTMMFWYRQQPGQSLTLIATANQGSEATYESGFVIDKFPISRPNLTFSTLTVSNMSPEDSSIYLCSVRAANNEKLFFGSGTQLSVL.

This clone appeared once. The chain has TRBV11-2 and TRBJ1-5; D remains ambiguous. CDR1 and CDR2 (germline): SGHAT, FQNNGV. With 2 bases removed from V and 4 bases from J, the gap between germline ends came to 6 bases. This CDR3 spans 13 amino acids. CDR3 sequence: CASSLSQNQPQHF. CDR3 nucleotide sequence: TGTGCCAGCAGCTTATCCCAGAATCAGCCCCAGCATTTT. The whole variable domain, remainder taken from reference TRBV11-2 and TRBJ1-5, is EAGVAQSPRYKIIEKRQSVAFWCNPISGHATLYWYQQILGQGPKLLIQFQNNGVVDDSQLPKDRFSAERLKGVDSTLKIQPAKLEDSAVYLCASSLSQNQPQHFGDGTRLSIL.

The chain combines TRBV4-3 with TRBJ1-6, with 10 positions matching TRBD1. This CDR3 contains 20 residues. V trimming: 5 bases; J trimming: 6 bases; junction bases outside the gene matches: 19. CDR1 and CDR2 from the germline V gene are LGHNA and YSLEER. CDR3 amino acids: CASSEWVGQGLYPGNSPLHF. In DNA, the CDR3 is TGCGCCAGCAGCGAATGGGTGGGACAGGGGCTCTACCCAGGTAATTCACCCCTCCACTTT.

This clone was observed a single time. The chain has TRBV7-2 and TRBJ2-1, with D tentatively TRBD1 or TRBD2 (5 bases each). CDR3 length: 16 residues. The germline V gene encodes CDR1 SGHTA and CDR2 FQGNSA. V dropped 5 bases and J dropped 2 bases, with 16 bases sitting between them. The DNA for the CDR3 is TGTGCCAGCAGCCCTAGCTACGGGGCCCCCTACAATGAGCAGTTCTTC. It translates to CASSPSYGAPYNEQFF.

The chain recombines TRBV7-8 with TRBJ2-5; TRBD1 or TRBD2 may be the D gene (5 bases each). The CDR3 is made up of 16 amino acids. V shed 4 bases and J shed 1 base, with 16 bases lying between them. Germline V lookup: CDR1 SGHVS, CDR2 FQNEAQ. The CDR3 here is CASSSGTLIFQETQYF. CDR3 nucleotides: TGTGCCAGCAGCTCCGGGACCCTTATCTTCCAAGAGACCCAGTACTTC. Full variable domain (outside the CDR3, taken from reference TRBV7-8 and TRBJ2-5): GAGVSQSPRYKVAKRGQDVALRCDPISGHVSLFWYQQALGQGPEFLTYFQNEAQLDKSGLPSDRFFAERPEGSVSTLKIQRTQQEDSAVYLCASSSGTLIFQETQYFGPGTRLLVL.

Relative to its sample, this clone is medium-sized. The gene calls are TRBV28 and TRBJ1-1, with D hard to call. This CDR3 comprises 15 residues. Germline loops: CDR1 MDHEN, CDR2 SYDVKM. Trimming removed 6 bases from V and 1 base from J, with 15 bases in between. The CDR3 nucleotides read TGTGCCAGCAGCCCCAATTCCGGGCGGAACACTGAAGCTTTCTTT. It yields the protein CASSPNSGRNTEAFF.

The V gene is TRBV7-9, the J gene TRBJ1-2; maybe TRBD1 (6 bases). Between the trimmed V and J ends, which lost 4 bases and 3 bases, there was a span of 12 bases. Per the germline V gene, CDR1 is SEHNR and CDR2 is FQNEAQ (reference sequence). The length of the CDR3 is 14 residues. The CDR3 here is CASSWGTIDYGYTF. The CDR3 DNA sequence: TGTGCCAGCAGCTGGGGGACAATTGACTATGGCTACACCTTC.

In its sample, this clone was seen a few times. The chain links TRBV20-1 to TRBJ2-1, with no clear D. The CDR3 has 10 residues. Per germline, CDR1 DFQATT and CDR2 SNEGSKA (reference sequence). The CDR3 coding sequence is TGCAGCCAAGGAGTAGATGAGCAGTTCTTC. It codes for CSQGVDEQFF.

The chain is built from TRBV4-1 and TRBJ1-1; unclear D gene. Germline V gene sequence: CDR1 MGHRA, CDR2 YSYEKL. Trimming took off 4 bases at V and 5 bases at J, with 14 bases between the two ends. This CDR3 is built from 14 residues. Here the CDR3 reads CASSPTAVRTEAFF. Here the CDR3 DNA reads TGCGCCAGCAGCCCCACCGCTGTGAGAACTGAAGCTTTCTTT.

V gene TRBV9 combines with J gene TRBJ2-1; D is perhaps TRBD2 (7 bases). With 4 bases removed from V and 0 bases from J, the gap between germline ends came to 14 bases. The length of the CDR3 is 16 residues. Per the germline V gene, CDR1 is SGDLS and CDR2 is YYNGEE. The CDR3 loop reads CASSISGGYSYNEQFF. CDR3 nucleotides: TGTGCCAGCAGCATCTCGGGGGGCTACTCCTACAATGAGCAGTTCTTC.

The chain employs TRBV11-3 and TRBJ2-3, with 8 bases aligning to TRBD2. V trimming: 8 bases; J trimming: 6 bases; junction bases outside the gene matches: 10. The CDR3 contains 14 residues. In germline, CDR1 is SGHNT, CDR2 YENEEA. In nucleotides, the CDR3 is TGTGCCAGCGCACCGGGACTAGGAAGGGATACGCAGTATTTT. It encodes CASAPGLGRDTQYF.

The V gene is TRBV7-2, the J gene TRBJ2-3; D is possibly TRBD1 (6 bases). The V end was cut by 0 bases, the J end by 4 bases, with 11 bases between. Germline lookup yields CDR1 SGHTA and CDR2 FQGNSA. The CDR3 runs to 15 residues. In DNA form, the CDR3 reads TGTGCCAGCAGCTTAGCGGGGGCAGGAGCAGATACGCAGTATTTT. Amino acids: CASSLAGAGADTQYF.

The gene calls are TRBV3-1 (or the pseudogene TRBV3-2) and TRBJ2-1, with 8 bases matching TRBD1. CDR1 is LGHDT, CDR2 YNNKEL, per germline (reference sequence). The CDR3 extends over 16 amino acids. The ends lost 4 bases at V and 2 bases at J; junction bases unmatched: 7. The CDR3 loop is CASSRFRTGPYNEQFF. CDR3 in DNA: TGTGCCAGCAGCCGGTTCCGGACAGGGCCCTACAATGAGCAGTTCTTC.

The CDR3 region has the DNA TGTGCCAGCAGTCCATTATACAATGAGCAGTTCTTC. Its protein product is CASSPLYNEQFF. The chain recombines TRBV12-3 or TRBV12-4 with TRBJ2-1; D uncertain. Trimming shortened V by 5 bases and J by 4 bases, and 6 bases separated the two germline ends. The CDR3 totals 12 residues.